Described below is a single T cell receptor (beta chain) sequence and its context. Its antigen is not known. This entry comes from a study of shared clonotypes between healthy human individuals. Study-level information: Contributing individuals were a couple of females and a few males aged 18 to 49. Per-donor plates numbered three CD4 naive, three CD4 memory, two CD8 naive and one CD8 memory. Findings and caveats of the study: Estimated clonotype richness was generally higher in naive than memory subsets.

Only in-frame clones appear in the TCRdb table, and some are missing; sequencing was by immunoSEQ multiplex PCR. Of 600,000 to 800,000 clones listed, roughly 72% are singletons. The source material was memory CD4+ T cells sorted from blood. Sample subset: CD45RA-negative fraction. This receptor was taken from a woman aged 25-40 years in good health.

The DNA of the CDR3 is TGTGCCAGCAGCCCCCAAGCGTGGGAGAGGCTGTTCTTC. Its protein is CASSPQAWERLFF. The genes are TRBV7-2 and TRBJ2-1, with a weak D call TRBD2 (5 bases). This CDR3 has 13 residues. Germline assignment: CDR1 SGHTA and CDR2 FQGNSA. V was pared by 5 bases and J by 15 bases, with 20 bases between.